These 2 T cell receptor beta chains came from one sample sequenced in a study of T cells in Graves' hyperthyroidism and ophthalmopathy. TCR beta CDR3 region amplification was performed from RNA transcripts. Carried out on the TCR CDR3, a first-round RT-PCR used the HTBI primer set. TCRdb ran MiXCR on the multiplex PCR reads and lists one entry per CDR3 protein. Among hundreds of thousands of distinct CDR3 sequences listed, 14% to 15% were seen once. Material for sequencing was blood. The origin of the receptors is a middle-aged woman with Graves' ophthalmopathy.

This clonotype was seen repeatedly, ten times or more. This sequence joins TRBV6-4 and TRBJ1-5; D unresolved. Germline assignment: CDR1 MRHNA and CDR2 SNTAGT. Trimming shortened V by 10 bases and J by 5 bases, and 12 bases separated the two germline ends. The CDR3 runs to 12 residues. Here the CDR3 DNA reads TGTGCCACCACACTGAAAGATCAGCCCCAGCATTTT. Translated, it gives CATTLKDQPQHF.

This clonotype has at least ten counts. The chain joins TRBV12-3 or TRBV12-4 to TRBJ2-1; TRBD2 agrees at 9 bases. Trimming at V came to 7 bases and at J to 4 bases, leaving 8 bases not matched to a gene. The CDR3 spans 15 residues. The CDR3: CASKLGLANYNEQFF. CDR3 coding DNA: TGTGCCAGCAAATTGGGACTAGCAAATTACAATGAGCAGTTCTTC.